The source of this T cell receptor (beta chain) is a study of CD8+ T cells in alopecia areata. Described treatment: oral pan-JAK inhibitor, 5-10 mg twice daily. Individuals with alopecia areata gave both lesional scalp punch biopsies and peripheral blood for collection. Of note for this clone: Its specificity is unknown.

CDR1 and CDR2 from the germline V gene are SGHDN and FVKESK. This CDR3 comprises 15 residues. Trimming removed 0 bases from V and 7 bases from J, with 15 bases in between. Study-level results: Because of a solitary nonresponder, the connection of baseline CD8+ expansion to response stays uncertain.

The sequencing template was cDNA reverse transcribed from extracted RNA. Some clones are missing from TCRdb's copy, which holds only in-frame ones; the method was immunoSEQ multiplex PCR. The sample includes roughly 200,000 clones, about 55% seen only once; the top ten take under 14%. The source was CD8+ T cells sorted from blood, collected at week 24, from a patient treated with tofacitinib. The TCR comes from a human donor with alopecia areata. The chain carries TRBV14 and TRBJ1-2, with D uncertain. DNA for the CDR3: TGTGCCAGCAGCCAAGATTCACAGAGCCCTCTTGGCTACACCTTC. Translating it yields CASSQDSQSPLGYTF.